This T cell receptor (beta chain) comes out of a study of radiotherapy plus CTLA-4 blockade in lung cancer. For the study at large: Objective response rate was about 18%; disease control rate, around 30%.

Profiling relied on immunoSEQ multiplex PCR, and the TCRdb table lists in-frame clones only, not all of them. The sample records about 44,000 clones, approximately 77% being singletons. Germline CDR1 reads SGHDN; CDR2 reads FVKESK. CDR3 length: 15 residues. Trimming removed 0 bases from V and 0 bases from J, with 9 bases in between. The chain links TRBV14 to TRBJ2-7; D remains unclear. This sequence was found in a human donor with non-small cell lung cancer whose response to radiotherapy plus ipilimumab could not be evaluated. The source material was peripheral blood, sampled from a patient treated with radiotherapy plus ipilimumab. CDR3 coding DNA: TGTGCCAGCAGCCAAGATGTGGAGCGCTCCTACGAGCAGTACTTC. This encodes CASSQDVERSYEQYF.